This is a list of T cell receptor beta chains from one sample in a study of identical twins. Each CDR3 protein is one row after TCRdb ran MiXCR on the 5' RACE reads. The table includes some 330,000 distinct CDR3 sequences, roughly 9% detected once. The source material was naive T cells sorted from blood. The receptors come from a woman aged 50 to 65 in good health. The CDR3 runs from the conserved cysteine through the conserved F or W. The D gene is left open where the match is weak. Not all rows give a size; the values are once, few, many and, for expanded clones, a class.

d_call,v_call,clone_size,j_call,cdr3_nt,cdr3_aa
TRBD1,TRBV7-9,few,TRBJ1-5,TGTGCCAGCAGCTCAGCGGACAGGGAATTTCGGCCCCAGCATTTT,CASSSADREFRPQHF
TRBD2,TRBV24-1,many,TRBJ2-5,TGTGCCACCAGACTTAGCGGGAGGGTCCAAGAGACCCAGTACTTC,CATRLSGRVQETQYF
TRBD2,TRBV5-1,few,TRBJ2-3,TGCGCCAGCAGAGCGGGAGGGCGAGATACGCAGTATTTT,CASRAGGRDTQYF
-,TRBV27,few,TRBJ2-2,TGTGCCAGCAGTCCTATTAGTCTTTCGGGGGCCGGGGAGCTGTTTTTT,CASSPISLSGAGELFF
TRBD2,TRBV2,-,TRBJ2-1,TGTGCCAGCACCTCAGAGGGACTAGCGGGAGGGCCCTACAATGAGCAGTTCTTC,CASTSEGLAGGPYNEQFF
-,TRBV24-1,-,TRBJ2-1,TGTGCCACCAGTGATCCAAAGTTGAGCAGCTCCTACAATGAGCAGTTCTTC,CATSDPKLSSSYNEQFF
TRBD2,TRBV7-8,once,TRBJ2-3,TGTGCCAGCAGCCGAGGTGTGGGACTAGCGACAGATACGCAGTATTTT,CASSRGVGLATDTQYF
TRBD1,TRBV5-6,-,TRBJ2-2,TGTGCCAGCAGCTTGTTTACGGGACAGGGGTACACCGGGGAGCTGTTTTTT,CASSLFTGQGYTGELFF
-,TRBV10-3,few,TRBJ2-3,TGTGCCATCAGTGAGGGGGCGGTAGATACGCAGTATTTT,CAISEGAVDTQYF
-,TRBV6-5,few,TRBJ1-2,TGTGCCAGCAGTCGATCCGGGACGAACTATGGCTACACCTTC,CASSRSGTNYGYTF
-,TRBV12-3/TRBV12-4,many,TRBJ2-2,TGTGCCAGCAGTGAGGCACTGCGAACCGGGGAGCTGTTTTTT,CASSEALRTGELFF
-,TRBV12-3/TRBV12-4,many,TRBJ2-1,TGTGCCAGCAGTTTAATTACAGGGATCAATGAGCAGTTCTTC,CASSLITGINEQFF
TRBD1,TRBV7-9,few,TRBJ2-7,TGTGCCAGCAGCTTGGGACAGGGGGCGAATTACGAGCAGTACTTC,CASSLGQGANYEQYF
-,TRBV5-1,-,TRBJ2-1,TGCGCCAGCAGCTTGATAGCTAGCGGGACAGGCTACAATGAGCAGTTCTTC,CASSLIASGTGYNEQFF
-,TRBV12-3/TRBV12-4,many,TRBJ2-1,TGTGCCAGCAGTTTAGATAGATTGGGCGTTTACAATGAGCAGTTCTTC,CASSLDRLGVYNEQFF
-,TRBV5-1,-,TRBJ2-1,TGCGCCAGCAGCTTGGGGACAGCCTCAGGGGAGCAGTTCTTC,CASSLGTASGEQFF
TRBD2,TRBV20-1,-,TRBJ2-7,TGCAGTGCTAAGACTAGCCTTAACTACGAGCAGTACTTC,CSAKTSLNYEQYF
-,TRBV11-2,-,TRBJ1-1,TGTGCCAGCAGCTTAGGTGGGAGCGGCCCACGTGCTGAAGCTTTCTTT,CASSLGGSGPRAEAFF
-,TRBV20-1,-,TRBJ1-2,TGCAGTGCTAGAGATATGGCAGAGACCTATGGCTACACCTTC,CSARDMAETYGYTF
TRBD2,TRBV20-1,many,TRBJ2-2,TGCAGTGCTCAAGTCGCGGGAGGGAACACCGGGGAGCTGTTTTTT,CSAQVAGGNTGELFF
TRBD2,TRBV3-1,few,TRBJ2-2,TGTGCCAGCAGCCAAACTAGCGACTGGGGGGAGCTGTTTTTT,CASSQTSDWGELFF
-,TRBV27,many,TRBJ2-1,TGTGCCAGCAGTTTAAGGGACACGTCTTACAATGAGCAGTTCTTC,CASSLRDTSYNEQFF
TRBD2,TRBV12-3/TRBV12-4,-,TRBJ2-1,TGTGCCAGCAGTTTAAGGGTAGCGGGAGGCGGTGAGCAGTTCTTC,CASSLRVAGGGEQFF
TRBD2,TRBV11-3,few,TRBJ2-1,TGTGCCAGCAGCTTAGGGAGACTAGCGGGAGGTCCCGAGCAGTTCTTC,CASSLGRLAGGPEQFF
TRBD2,TRBV11-2,few,TRBJ2-3,TGTGCCAGCAGTTTTCTTAGCGGGACCGCAGATACGCAGTATTTT,CASSFLSGTADTQYF
TRBD2,TRBV20-1,few,TRBJ2-1,TGCAGTGCCACTCTTGGCGGGAGCTCCTACAATGAGCAGTTCTTC,CSATLGGSSYNEQFF
-,TRBV2,-,TRBJ1-1,TGTGCCAGCCGTGGGAACAAGGGGAGAACTGAAGCTTTCTTT,CASRGNKGRTEAFF
-,TRBV10-3,few,TRBJ2-2,TGTGCCATCAGCGCGACCGGGGAGCTGTTTTTT,CAISATGELFF
-,TRBV20-1,-,TRBJ2-7,TGCAGTGCAAGACACGGAGTCTACGAGCAGTACTTC,CSARHGVYEQYF
-,TRBV20-1,many,TRBJ2-4,TGCAGTGGGACAGCCAAAAACATTCAGTACTTC,CSGTAKNIQYF
-,TRBV5-1,few,TRBJ2-1,TGCGCCAGCAGCTTGGGAGGCGGGGATGAGCAGTTCTTC,CASSLGGGDEQFF
TRBD1,TRBV14,few,TRBJ2-5,TGTGCCAGCAGCCAGGGGGACAGCGAAGGGGAGACCCAGTACTTC,CASSQGDSEGETQYF
-,TRBV12-3/TRBV12-4,few,TRBJ2-3,TGTGCCAGCAGTCCCTCGGACTGGAATACGCAGTATTTT,CASSPSDWNTQYF
TRBD2,TRBV4-2,-,TRBJ2-3,TGTGCCAGCAGCCAAGGGCCGGGGGGGGACACAGATACGCAGTATTTT,CASSQGPGGDTDTQYF
-,TRBV5-1,few,TRBJ2-4,TGCGCCAGCAGCTTGGGACAGGTTGGGAAAAACATTCAGTACTTC,CASSLGQVGKNIQYF
-,TRBV7-9,many,TRBJ2-7,TGTGCCAGCAGTTCTAGTCCCACGCGATACGAGCAGTACTTC,CASSSSPTRYEQYF
TRBD1,TRBV10-3,many,TRBJ1-6,TGTGCCATCAGTACCGGCCGGGGGACAGAGAATTCACCCCTCCACTTT,CAISTGRGTENSPLHF
-,TRBV12-3/TRBV12-4,many,TRBJ2-1,TGTGCCAGCATATCCCTTGGCTCCTACAATGAGCAGTTCTTC,CASISLGSYNEQFF
-,TRBV7-8,few,TRBJ2-5,TGTGCCAGCAGCTTAGTGGGGAGTGAGACCCAGTACTTC,CASSLVGSETQYF
-,TRBV6-1,few,TRBJ2-1,TGTGCCAACTCGGATAGGGGCCGCCCCTACAATGAGCAGTTCTTC,CANSDRGRPYNEQFF
-,TRBV5-1,many,TRBJ1-5,TGCGCCAGCAGCTTGGCTAACGGGAGACAGCCCCAGCATTTT,CASSLANGRQPQHF
-,TRBV27,-,TRBJ2-3,TGTGCCAGCGACATTGAGGGAGGACGGTTTCTAAACACAGATACGCAGTATTTT,CASDIEGGRFLNTDTQYF
TRBD2,TRBV27,few,TRBJ2-5,TGTGCCAGCAGTTTGAGCGGGAACGACGAGACCCAGTACTTC,CASSLSGNDETQYF
TRBD1,TRBV12-3/TRBV12-4,-,TRBJ2-2,TGTGCCAGCAGCTTCCATGAGGGACAGGACCCCTCCATACCCGGGGAGCTGTTTTTT,CASSFHEGQDPSIPGELFF
TRBD2,TRBV12-3/TRBV12-4,-,TRBJ2-1,TGTGCCAGCAGGAGAAGCGGGAACCATTACAATGAGCAGTTCTTC,CASRRSGNHYNEQFF
-,TRBV2,-,TRBJ1-1,TGTGCCAGCCGGCGAACGAACACTGAAGCTTTCTTT,CASRRTNTEAFF
-,TRBV14,many,TRBJ2-1,TGTGCCAGCAGCCAAGTTAAGATCCCCAGGGCGGAGCAGTTCTTC,CASSQVKIPRAEQFF
-,TRBV12-3/TRBV12-4,many,TRBJ2-5,TGTGCCAGCAGTTTTTTTAGTTTTAGCGGAGGGAGGGAGACCCAGTACTTC,CASSFFSFSGGRETQYF
-,TRBV5-5,few,TRBJ1-2,TGTGCCAGCAGCCAAAGAGATGGCTACACCTTC,CASSQRDGYTF
-,TRBV12-3/TRBV12-4,few,TRBJ2-2,TGTGCCAGCAGTTTAAATCCAGGAGCAAACACCGGGGAGCTGTTTTTT,CASSLNPGANTGELFF
-,TRBV11-2,-,TRBJ2-2,TGTGCCAGCAGCACCCGACCCCGGGGGGCCACCGGGGAGCTGTTTTTT,CASSTRPRGATGELFF
-,TRBV6-1,many,TRBJ2-5,TGTGCCAGCAGTGAATGGGGTATCCAAGAGACCCAGTACTTC,CASSEWGIQETQYF
-,TRBV20-1,few,TRBJ2-7,TGCAGTGCTACTACCCGACAGAGCGCTGTCGAGCAGTACTTC,CSATTRQSAVEQYF
-,TRBV25-1,-,TRBJ2-5,TGTATTTCGGGAGAGACCCAGTACTTC,CISGETQYF
-,TRBV12-3/TRBV12-4,-,TRBJ2-7,TGTGCCAGCAGTTTACCTGGGGAGGCCCTGAGTGAGCAGTACTTC,CASSLPGEALSEQYF
-,TRBV12-3/TRBV12-4,few,TRBJ2-3,TGTGCCAGCAGTTTTGCGGCAGCTCCCACCGATACGCAGTATTTT,CASSFAAAPTDTQYF
-,TRBV24-1,many,TRBJ1-5,TGTGCCACCAGTGATTCGTCCGGGAGAAGCAATCAGCCCCAGCATTTT,CATSDSSGRSNQPQHF
TRBD1,TRBV24-1,-,TRBJ1-2,TGTGCCACCAGTGAACCGGGACAGGGGGCGCGGGGCTACACCTTC,CATSEPGQGARGYTF
TRBD1,TRBV2,many,TRBJ2-1,TGTGCCAGCAGGACAGGGGTCAGAACCTACAATGAGCAGTTCTTC,CASRTGVRTYNEQFF
-,TRBV6-1,-,TRBJ1-4,TGTGCCAGCAGTGAAGCGCTGGGACGGGCTAATGAAAAACTGTTTTTT,CASSEALGRANEKLFF